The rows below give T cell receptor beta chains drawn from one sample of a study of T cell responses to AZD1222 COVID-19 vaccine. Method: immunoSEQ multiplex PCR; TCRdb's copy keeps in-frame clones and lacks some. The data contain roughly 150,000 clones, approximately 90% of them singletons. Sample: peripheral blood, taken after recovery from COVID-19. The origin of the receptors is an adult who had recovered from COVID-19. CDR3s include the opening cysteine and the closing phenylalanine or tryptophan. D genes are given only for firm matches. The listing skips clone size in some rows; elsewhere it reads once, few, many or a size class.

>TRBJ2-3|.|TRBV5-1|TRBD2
CASSFSLDTSGDTQYF
TGCGCCAGCAGCTTTTCCCTCGACACTAGCGGGGATACGCAGTATTTT
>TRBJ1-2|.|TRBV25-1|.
CASSGGAPLNYGYTF
TGTGCCAGCAGTGGGGGGGCCCCCCTGAACTATGGCTACACCTTC
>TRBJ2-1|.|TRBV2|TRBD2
CASSPRRGASYNEQFF
TGTGCCAGCAGTCCTAGGCGGGGGGCATCCTACAATGAGCAGTTCTTC
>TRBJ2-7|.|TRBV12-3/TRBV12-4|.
CASSWRASYEQYF
TGTGCCAGCAGCTGGCGGGCCTCCTACGAGCAGTACTTC
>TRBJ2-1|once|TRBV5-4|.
CASSLGGRGEQFF
TGTGCCAGCAGCTTGGGAGGCAGGGGCGAGCAGTTCTTC
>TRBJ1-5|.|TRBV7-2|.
CASSPEAGRNQPQHF
TGTGCCAGCAGCCCTGAGGCAGGGCGGAATCAGCCCCAGCATTTT
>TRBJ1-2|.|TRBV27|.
CASSPRPRTNYGYTF
TGTGCCAGCAGCCCCCGGCCCAGAACTAACTATGGCTACACCTTC
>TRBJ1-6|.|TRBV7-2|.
CASSLEGDSPLHF
TGTGCCAGCAGCTTAGAAGGTGATTCACCCCTCCACTTT
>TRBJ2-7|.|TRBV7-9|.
CASSLEGTSTYEQYF
TGTGCCAGCAGCTTAGAGGGGACATCGACCTACGAGCAGTACTTC
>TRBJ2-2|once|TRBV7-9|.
CASSFSRYTGELFF
TGTGCCAGCAGCTTCAGCCGATACACCGGGGAGCTGTTTTTT
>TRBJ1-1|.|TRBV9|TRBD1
CASSETGVIVNTEAFF
TGTGCCAGCAGCGAGACAGGGGTGATTGTGAACACTGAAGCTTTCTTT
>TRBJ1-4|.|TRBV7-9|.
CASSPSLRTGEKLFF
TGTGCCAGCAGCCCCTCGTTGAGAACGGGTGAAAAACTGTTTTTT
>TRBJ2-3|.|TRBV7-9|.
CASSLARRKSTDTQYF
TGTGCCAGCAGCTTAGCCAGGCGGAAGAGCACAGATACGCAGTATTTT
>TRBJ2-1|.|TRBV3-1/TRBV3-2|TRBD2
CASSQVSRGLAGAREQFF
TGTGCCAGCAGCCAAGTATCAAGGGGACTAGCGGGGGCAAGGGAGCAGTTCTTC
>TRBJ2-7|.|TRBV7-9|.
CASSLDWYEQYF
TGTGCCAGCAGCTTAGATTGGTACGAGCAGTACTTC
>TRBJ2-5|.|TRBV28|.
CASSHPTVRETQYF
TGTGCCAGCAGTCATCCGACGGTTAGGGAGACCCAGTACTTC
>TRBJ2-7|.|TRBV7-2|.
CASSLSPTVQEQYF
TGTGCCAGCAGCTTATCTCCCACAGTACAAGAGCAGTACTTC
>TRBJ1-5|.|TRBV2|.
CASSNSRGRNQPQHF
TGTGCCAGCAGTAACTCGAGGGGACGCAATCAGCCCCAGCATTTT
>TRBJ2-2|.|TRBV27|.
CASSLDTGELFF
TGTGCCAGCAGTTTAGACACCGGGGAGCTGTTTTTT
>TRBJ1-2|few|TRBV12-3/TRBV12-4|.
CASSLGNYGYTF
TGTGCCAGCAGTTTAGGGAACTATGGCTACACCTTC
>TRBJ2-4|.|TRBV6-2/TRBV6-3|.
CASSYGVEAKNIQYF
TGTGCCAGCAGTTACGGGGTCGAGGCCAAAAACATTCAGTACTTC
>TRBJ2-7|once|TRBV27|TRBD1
CASSWAGQGLYEQYF
TGTGCCAGCAGTTGGGCTGGACAGGGGCTTTATGAGCAGTACTTC